This T cell receptor (beta chain) appears in the sequencing data of a study of T-cell memory formation after mild COVID-19. Study-level findings and limits: The study detected some responding clones in pre-infection memory, suggesting cross-reactive memory joined. Clones that contracted from day 15 to 85 were balanced CD4/CD8, while later expanders leaned CD4+.

The V gene lost 6 bases and the J gene lost 8 bases, with 16 bases spanning the gap. The length of the CDR3 is 13 residues. Concerning this clonotype: The antigen remains undetermined.

5'RACE primed from the constant segment yielded TCR alpha and TCR beta cDNA libraries bearing sample barcodes and UMIs. TCRdb reprocessed the 5' RACE reads with MiXCR, giving one entry per CDR3 protein. The repertoire holds hundreds of thousands of distinct CDR3 sequences, with roughly 15% as singletons. What was sequenced was PBMCs or a T cell subset sorted from them (not recorded which). The sequence came from a man aged 18 to 29 who had mild COVID-19 (a few samples of this study predate the infection). Cell type and time point are not known. V usage is TRBV12-3 or TRBV12-4 and J usage is TRBJ1-2; D is unresolved. The chain's CDR3 is CASSLGVTWGYTF. The CDR3, as DNA: TGTGCCAGCAGCCTTGGGGTAACTTGGGGCTACACCTTC.